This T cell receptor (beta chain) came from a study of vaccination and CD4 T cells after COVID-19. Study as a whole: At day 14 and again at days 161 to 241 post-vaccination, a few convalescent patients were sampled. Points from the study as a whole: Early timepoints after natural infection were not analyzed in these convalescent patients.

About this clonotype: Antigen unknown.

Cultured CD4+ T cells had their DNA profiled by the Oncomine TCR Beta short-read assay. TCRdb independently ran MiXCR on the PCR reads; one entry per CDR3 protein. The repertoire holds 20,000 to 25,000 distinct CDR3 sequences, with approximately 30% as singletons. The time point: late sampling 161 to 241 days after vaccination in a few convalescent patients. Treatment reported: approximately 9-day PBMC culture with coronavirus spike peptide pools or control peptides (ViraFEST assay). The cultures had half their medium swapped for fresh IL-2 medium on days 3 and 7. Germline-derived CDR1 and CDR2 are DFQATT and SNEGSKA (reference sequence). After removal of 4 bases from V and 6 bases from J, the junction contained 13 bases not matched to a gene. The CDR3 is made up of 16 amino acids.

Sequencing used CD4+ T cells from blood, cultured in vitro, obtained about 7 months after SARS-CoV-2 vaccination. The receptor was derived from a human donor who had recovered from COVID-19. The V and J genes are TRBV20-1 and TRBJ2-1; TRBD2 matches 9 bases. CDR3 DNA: TGCAGTGCTACAGGCGGGACTAGCCGGAATCGCAATGAGCAGTTCTTC. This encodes CSATGGTSRNRNEQFF.